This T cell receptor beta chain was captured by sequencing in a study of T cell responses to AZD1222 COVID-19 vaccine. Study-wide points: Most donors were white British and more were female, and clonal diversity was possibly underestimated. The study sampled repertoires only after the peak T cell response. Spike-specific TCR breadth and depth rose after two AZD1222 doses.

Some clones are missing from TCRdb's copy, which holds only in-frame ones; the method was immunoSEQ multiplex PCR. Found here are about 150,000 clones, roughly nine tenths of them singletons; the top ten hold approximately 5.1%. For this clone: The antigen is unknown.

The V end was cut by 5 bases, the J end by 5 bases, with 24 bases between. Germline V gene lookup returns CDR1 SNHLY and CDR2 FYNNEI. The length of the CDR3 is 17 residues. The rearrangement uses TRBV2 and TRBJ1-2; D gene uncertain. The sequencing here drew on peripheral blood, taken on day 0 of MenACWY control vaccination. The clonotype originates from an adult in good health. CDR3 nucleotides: TGTGCCAGCAGTCCCGACGTTATCACAGACATCTATTATGGCTACACCTTC. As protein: CASSPDVITDIYYGYTF.